These 31 T cell receptor beta chains came from one sample sequenced in a study of blood T cell repertoires in COVID-19. Libraries were prepared by immunoSEQ multiplex PCR; TCRdb keeps only in-frame clonotypes and omits some of them. The sample includes more than 350,000 clones, roughly 86% of them seen just once. The sample taken for sequencing was peripheral blood. The receptor set was obtained from a woman aged 25 to 45 with COVID-19, enrolled during active disease.

This clone has only one observation. The chain joins TRBV6-5 to TRBJ2-5; 9 nucleotides align to TRBD1. Germline CDR1 reads MNHEY; CDR2 reads SVGAGI. The CDR3 consists of 15 residues. The trim removed 2 bases at V and 0 bases at J, leaving 1 base unmatched. The CDR3 DNA sequence: TGTGCCAGCAGTTACGGGACAGGGCACCAAGAGACCCAGTACTTC. Its protein is CASSYGTGHQETQYF.

V usage is TRBV18 and J usage is TRBJ2-7; 12 bases are a match to TRBD2. The trim removed 3 bases at V and 2 bases at J, leaving 11 bases unmatched. The CDR3 extends over 18 amino acids. Looked up from germline, CDR1 is KGHSH and CDR2 is LQKENI. The CDR3 DNA is TGTGCCAGCTCACCGGGACTAGCGGGCCTGGGAGCGACCTACGAGCAGTACTTC. Translating gives CASSPGLAGLGATYEQYF.

The V gene is TRBV4-3, the J gene TRBJ1-5, with D possibly being TRBD1 (5 bases). Trimming removed 0 bases from V and 4 bases from J, with 10 bases in between. Germline CDR1 reads LGHNA; CDR2 reads YSLEER. The length of the CDR3 is 15 residues. The CDR3 DNA reads TGCGCCAGCAGCCAAGACAGGGCGCAAAATCAGCCCCAGCATTTT. As protein: CASSQDRAQNQPQHF.

The chain combines TRBV18 with TRBJ1-4; no clear D. CDR3 size: 14 residues. Germline V lookup: CDR1 KGHSH, CDR2 LQKENI. V gave up 3 bases and J gave up 0 bases, with 5 bases separating them. The CDR3 loop is CASSPRATNEKLFF. Here the CDR3 DNA reads TGTGCCAGCTCACCGAGGGCAACTAATGAAAAACTGTTTTTT.

There are a few counts of this clone. This chain links TRBV9 with TRBJ2-2; TRBD2 matches at 9 bases. This CDR3 is built from 17 residues. V lost 2 bases to trimming and J lost 3 bases; unmatched junction nucleotides: 8. Looked up from germline, CDR1 is SGDLS and CDR2 is YYNGEE. CDR3: CASSVFAGGVDTGELFF. The CDR3 DNA is TGTGCCAGCAGCGTGTTCGCGGGAGGGGTAGACACCGGGGAGCTGTTTTTT.

V is TRBV10-1 and J is TRBJ2-1; the match to TRBD1 covers 12 bases. The CDR3 has 15 residues. In germline, CDR1 is WNHNN, CDR2 SYGVQD (reference sequence). V dropped 6 bases and J dropped 9; count of bases not matched to a gene: 9. The CDR3 here is CASSHSGQGAVEQFF. The CDR3 DNA sequence: TGCGCCAGCAGCCACTCGGGACAGGGGGCCGTTGAGCAGTTCTTC.

This clone was recorded only once. The J gene is TRBJ2-1, the V gene TRBV28, with 10 bases lining up with TRBD2. Germline loops: CDR1 MDHEN, CDR2 SYDVKM. Trimming at V came to 6 bases and at J to 6 bases, leaving 8 bases not matched to a gene. The CDR3 runs to 15 residues. CDR3 amino acids: CASREREGRINEQFF. CDR3 DNA: TGTGCCAGCAGGGAGCGGGAGGGTCGAATCAATGAGCAGTTCTTC.

CDR3 in amino acids: CASSVGDSNEQFF. The CDR3 DNA is TGTGCCAGCAGCGTAGGAGACAGCAATGAGCAGTTCTTC. V is TRBV9 and J is TRBJ2-1; tentatively, D is TRBD1 (5 bases). The germline V gene has CDR1 SGDLS and CDR2 YYNGEE. The CDR3 extends over 13 amino acids. The germline V and J ends were trimmed by 0 bases and 6 bases, with 7 bases remaining between them.

The V and J genes are TRBV5-1 and TRBJ2-1; 8 bases agree with TRBD1. The CDR3 totals 13 residues. Trimming at V came to 7 bases and at J to 8 bases, leaving 8 bases not matched to a gene. CDR1 is SGHRS and CDR2 is YFSETQ in the germline V gene. The CDR3 loop is CASRYRGADEQFF. CDR3 DNA: TGCGCCAGCCGTTACAGGGGGGCTGATGAGCAGTTCTTC.

The chain carries TRBV2 and TRBJ2-7; maybe TRBD1 (5 bases). The CDR3 loop spans 12 amino acids. Germline V gene sequence: CDR1 SNHLY, CDR2 FYNNEI. Deletions cut 8 bases from V and 6 bases from J, with 14 bases between. CDR3 residues: CASGQGRTEQYF. DNA for the CDR3: TGTGCCAGCGGGCAGGGCCGTACCGAGCAGTACTTC.

V and J are TRBV7-2 and TRBJ2-1; 11 positions agree with TRBD1. The V and J ends lost 5 bases and 4 bases, in that order; junction bases with no gene match: 4. The CDR3 covers 15 residues. Germline values: CDR1 SGHTA, CDR2 FQGNSA. Here the CDR3 reads CASSHRDRGYNEQFF. CDR3 nucleotides: TGTGCCAGCAGCCACCGGGACAGGGGGTACAATGAGCAGTTCTTC.

The chain recombines TRBV6-6 with TRBJ2-7, with D possibly being TRBD2 (5 bases). V lost 1 base, J lost 2 bases, and 9 bases lay in between. CDR1 MNHNY and CDR2 SVGAGI come from the germline V gene (reference sequence). The CDR3 length is 14 residues. CDR3 nucleotides: TGTGCCAGCAGTTACTTAGCGCCGACCTACGAGCAGTACTTC. Its translation is CASSYLAPTYEQYF.

Points on this clone: The sample carries other DNA sequences with the same CDR3. The rearrangement uses TRBV5-1 and TRBJ2-7, with 14 bases matching TRBD2. There are 15 residues in the CDR3. Germline values: CDR1 SGHRS, CDR2 YFSETQ. J gave up 4 bases and V 4 bases, and 4 bases lay outside the gene matches. CDR3 protein: CASSLGTSGSYEQYF. CDR3 nucleotides: TGCGCCAGCAGCCTCGGGACTAGCGGGAGTTACGAGCAGTACTTC.

V is TRBV30 and J is TRBJ2-5; D gene uncertain. CDR3 length: 12 residues. Looked up from germline, CDR1 is GTSNPN and CDR2 is SVGIG (reference sequence). V gave up 2 bases and J gave up 7 bases, with 11 bases separating them. The CDR3 DNA is TGTGCCTGGAGTAGTGGCAGAGGGACCCAGTACTTC. Its translation: CAWSSGRGTQYF.

This clone was observed once. V usage is TRBV6-6 and J usage is TRBJ1-1; no clear D. The germline gives CDR1 MNHNY, CDR2 SVGAGI (reference sequence). This CDR3 contains 15 residues. V lost 10 bases to trimming and J lost 1 base, with 19 bases between them. CDR3 bases: TGTGCCACCTCCCAGGTGGGAGCAGGGAACACTGAAGCTTTCTTT. Translated: CATSQVGAGNTEAFF.

This clone was seen only once. The gene calls are TRBV7-2 and TRBJ1-3, with TRBD1 as a possible D gene (6 bases). Germline assignment: CDR1 SGHTA and CDR2 FQGNSA. The CDR3 is made up of 13 amino acids. V lost 8 bases and J 4 bases, leaving 12 bases between the germline ends. CDR3 in amino acids: CASGTGQGNTIYF. The CDR3 coding sequence is TGTGCCAGCGGCACAGGGCAAGGAAACACCATATATTTT.

V gene TRBV19 combines with J gene TRBJ1-1, with D perhaps TRBD1 (5 bases). The V and J ends lost 4 bases and 1 base respectively, with 10 bases between them. This CDR3 region has 14 residues. Germline loops: CDR1 LNHDA, CDR2 SQIVND (reference sequence). The CDR3 here is CASSTRQRNTEAFF. Written as DNA, the CDR3 is TGTGCCAGTAGTACCCGACAGAGGAACACTGAAGCTTTCTTT.

The chain joins TRBV5-1 to TRBJ2-7; maybe TRBD1 (6 bases). The CDR3 has 15 amino acids. Per the germline V gene, CDR1 is SGHRS and CDR2 is YFSETQ. Deletions cut 1 base from V and 5 bases from J, with 16 bases between. The CDR3 region is CASSLRAGASNEQYF. As DNA, the CDR3 is TGCGCCAGCAGCTTGAGGGCAGGGGCCTCGAACGAGCAGTACTTC.

The J gene is TRBJ2-2, the V gene TRBV7-9, with TRBD2 as a possible D gene (6 bases). The germline V gene encodes CDR1 SEHNR and CDR2 FQNEAQ (reference sequence). This CDR3 region has 15 residues. V was shortened by 5 bases and J by 6 bases, with 16 bases between the two germline ends. This CDR3 reads CASSTRDSGAGELFF. CDR3 DNA: TGTGCCAGCAGCACCCGGGACTCGGGGGCCGGGGAGCTGTTTTTT. Variable domain in full (rest from reference TRBV7-9 and TRBJ2-2): DTGVSQNPRHKITKRGQNVTFRCDPISEHNRLYWYRQTLGQGPEFLTYFQNEAQLEKSRLLSDRFSAERPKGSFSTLEIQRTEQGDSAMYLCASSTRDSGAGELFFGEGSRLTVL.

This chain uses TRBV6-2 or TRBV6-3 with TRBJ2-5, with a tentative D call TRBD1 (6 bases). Trimming removed 4 bases from V and 5 bases from J, with 11 bases in between. The CDR3 length is 13 residues. Germline CDR1 reads MNHEY; CDR2 reads SVGEGT. CDR3: CASSSRDTETQYF. The CDR3 coding sequence is TGTGCCAGCAGTTCCCGGGACACCGAGACCCAGTACTTC.

Worth noting for this clone: The sample carries other DNA sequences with the same CDR3. The genes are TRBV27 and TRBJ2-7; 11 bases align to TRBD2. The junction had 6 bases not matched to a gene; V was cut back by 2 bases and J by 3 bases. Germline V CDR1 and CDR2: MNHEY, SMNVEV (reference sequence). The CDR3 is 16 amino acids. The CDR3 protein is CASSLGGTSGIYEQYF. The CDR3 DNA reads as TGTGCCAGCAGTTTAGGAGGGACTAGCGGAATCTACGAGCAGTACTTC.

The chain links TRBV9 to TRBJ1-3, with D maybe TRBD1 (5 bases). This CDR3 comprises 13 residues. CDR1 is SGDLS, CDR2 YYNGEE, per germline. V was pared by 5 bases and J by 1 base, with 7 bases between. The CDR3 DNA reads TGTGCCAGCAGTGGGGGGTCTGGAAACACCATATATTTT. It encodes CASSGGSGNTIYF.

The rearrangement uses TRBV5-4 and TRBJ2-7; a weak D match, TRBD1 (5 bases). The CDR3 loop spans 14 amino acids. CDR1 and CDR2 (germline): SGHNT, YYREEE (reference sequence). Trimming left V 4 bases short and J 2 bases short, with 13 bases between. CDR3 in DNA: TGTGCCAGCAGCCCCGGCAGGGCTGCCTACGAGCAGTACTTC. Translating it yields CASSPGRAAYEQYF.

This clone appeared once. This chain uses TRBV5-6 with TRBJ2-7, with 7 bases matching TRBD2. The trim removed 4 bases at V and 0 bases at J, leaving 7 bases unmatched. This CDR3 region has 15 residues. CDR1 is SGHDT, CDR2 YYEEEE, per germline. CDR3: CASSLGLDLSYEQYF. The DNA of the CDR3 is TGTGCCAGCAGCCTCGGACTAGACCTCTCCTACGAGCAGTACTTC.

This sequence joins TRBV9 and TRBJ2-7; 7 bases map to TRBD2. CDR1 is SGDLS and CDR2 is YYNGEE in the germline V gene. The trim removed 4 bases at V and 1 base at J, leaving 11 bases unmatched. The CDR3 has 16 residues. The CDR3 DNA reads TGTGCCAGCAGCTCCCCGAGGGCTAGCGGTTCCTACGAGCAGTACTTC. This encodes CASSSPRASGSYEQYF.

The chain couples TRBV19 to TRBJ2-7; 7 bases match TRBD1. With 6 bases clipped from V and 7 bases from J, the junction kept 9 bases outside the gene matches. Looked up from germline, CDR1 is LNHDA and CDR2 is SQIVND (reference sequence). The length of the CDR3 is 13 residues. The CDR3 reads CASSLRQGGEQYF. The CDR3 nucleotides are TGTGCCAGTAGCCTGAGACAGGGCGGTGAGCAGTACTTC.

This chain joins TRBV28 and TRBJ2-7, with 8 bases fitting TRBD1. The junction had 4 bases not matched to a gene; V was cut back by 6 bases and J by 3 bases. This CDR3 is built from 13 residues. CDR1 and CDR2 from the germline V gene are MDHEN and SYDVKM. CDR3 region: CASSSGQGYEQYF. The CDR3 DNA follows: TGTGCCAGCAGCTCCGGACAGGGCTACGAGCAGTACTTC.

The chain is built from TRBV19 and TRBJ2-7; 14 bases match TRBD2. With V trimmed by 3 bases and J by 5 bases, 0 bases remained unmatched. The CDR3 is made up of 14 amino acids. Germline assignment: CDR1 LNHDA and CDR2 SQIVND (reference sequence). Here the CDR3 reads CASSMGLAGDEQYF. In nucleotides, the CDR3 is TGTGCCAGTAGTATGGGACTAGCGGGAGACGAGCAGTACTTC.

V and J are TRBV6-5 and TRBJ2-7; 7 bases agree with TRBD1. Germline V CDR1 and CDR2: MNHEY, SVGAGI. The CDR3 runs to 14 residues. V shed 4 bases and J 0 bases; nucleotides not matched to a gene: 3. The CDR3 nucleotides are TGTGCCAGCAGTTCTCCAGGGGGCTCCTACGAGCAGTACTTC. Translated, it gives CASSSPGGSYEQYF.

The rearrangement links TRBV6-5 to TRBJ2-4; D ambiguous. The CDR3 sequence is 13 residues long. V was clipped by 5 bases and J by 8 bases, with 13 bases between them. Germline V CDR1 and CDR2: MNHEY, SVGAGI. The CDR3 protein is CASSRGELDIQYF. In nucleotides, the CDR3 is TGTGCCAGCAGTCGAGGAGAGTTGGACATTCAGTACTTC.

This clone has only one observation. The identical CDR3 is also encoded by other nucleotide sequences in the sample. This chain uses TRBV11-2 with TRBJ2-7, with D perhaps matching TRBD1 (5 bases). The V end was cut by 1 base, the J end by 4 bases, with 8 bases between. This CDR3 comprises 13 residues. In germline, CDR1 is SGHAT, CDR2 FQNNGV. CDR3 DNA: TGTGCCAGCAGCTTAGGGACAACTTACGAGCAGTACTTC. Translation gives CASSLGTTYEQYF.